This TCR beta chain came from a study of T cell repertoires in cytomegalovirus infection. Study-wide background: Recently identified HLA-C-restricted CMV epitopes were among the peptides used. Public TCR beta signature analysis indicated the presence of both CMV infection and matching HLA type.

For this clonotype: Its antigen remains unknown.

One entry per CDR3 protein, called by TCRdb with MiXCR from the reads. The sample contains around 570,000 distinct CDR3 sequences, about 39% of which appear only once. CDR1 and CDR2 (germline): SNHLY, FYNNEI. CDR3 length: 13 residues. V lost 5 bases, J lost 8 bases, and 13 bases lay in between. Study-wide points: Across the ex vivo response, the dominant clonotypes were HLA-C-restricted CMV-specific TCR beta clonotypes. People with CMV and the relevant HLA were identified by cumulative public TCR beta family frequency.

The TCR comes from a human donor in good health (CMV status not recorded). Some clones in this sample may be carry-over from other donors' samples. V and J are TRBV2 and TRBJ2-1, with TRBD2 as a possible D gene (6 bases). This sample comprised cultured PBMCs, obtained from culture after CMV antigen stimulation. CDR3 in amino acids: CASSYTSTDEQFF. CDR3 sequence (DNA): TGTGCCAGCAGTTATACTAGCACAGATGAGCAGTTCTTC.